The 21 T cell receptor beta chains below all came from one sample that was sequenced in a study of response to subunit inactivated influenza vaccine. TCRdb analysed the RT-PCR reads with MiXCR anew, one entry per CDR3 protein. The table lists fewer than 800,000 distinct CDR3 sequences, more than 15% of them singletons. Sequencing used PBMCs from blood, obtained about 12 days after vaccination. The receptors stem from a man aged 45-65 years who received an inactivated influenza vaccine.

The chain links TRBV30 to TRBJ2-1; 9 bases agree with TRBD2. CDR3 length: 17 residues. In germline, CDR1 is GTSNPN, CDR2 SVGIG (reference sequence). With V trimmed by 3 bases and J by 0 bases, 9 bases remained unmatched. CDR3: CAWRPSGGLSSYNEQFF. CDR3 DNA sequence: TGTGCCTGGAGACCAAGCGGGGGGCTCTCCTCCTACAATGAGCAGTTCTTC.

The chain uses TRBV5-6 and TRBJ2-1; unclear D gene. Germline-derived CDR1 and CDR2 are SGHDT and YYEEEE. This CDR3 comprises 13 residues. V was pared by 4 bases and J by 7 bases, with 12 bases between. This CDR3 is CASSRLIRNEQFF. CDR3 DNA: TGTGCCAGCAGCCGGTTGATTCGGAATGAGCAGTTCTTC.

CDR3 amino acids: CASSLRTGGFFYNEQFF. The CDR3 DNA is TGTGCCAGCAGCCTAAGGACAGGGGGCTTCTTCTACAATGAGCAGTTCTTC. The chain carries TRBV7-2 and TRBJ2-1; 11 nucleotides match TRBD1. Trimming cost V 5 bases and J 3 bases; bases outside gene matches: 9. The CDR3 runs to 17 residues. Germline CDR1 and CDR2: SGHTA and FQGNSA.

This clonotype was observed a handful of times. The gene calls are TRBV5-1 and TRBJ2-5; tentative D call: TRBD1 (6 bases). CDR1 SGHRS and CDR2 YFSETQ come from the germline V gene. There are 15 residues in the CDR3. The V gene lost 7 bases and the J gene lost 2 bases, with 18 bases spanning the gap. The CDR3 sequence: CASGTQQGRQETQYF. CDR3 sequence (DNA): TGCGCCAGCGGCACACAGCAGGGGCGGCAAGAGACCCAGTACTTC.

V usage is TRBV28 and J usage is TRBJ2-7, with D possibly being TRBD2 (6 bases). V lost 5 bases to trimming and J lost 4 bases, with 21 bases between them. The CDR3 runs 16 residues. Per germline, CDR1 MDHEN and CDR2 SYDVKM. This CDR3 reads CASSPTWFGGPYEQYF. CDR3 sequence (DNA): TGTGCCAGCAGTCCCACCTGGTTCGGGGGTCCGTACGAGCAGTACTTC.

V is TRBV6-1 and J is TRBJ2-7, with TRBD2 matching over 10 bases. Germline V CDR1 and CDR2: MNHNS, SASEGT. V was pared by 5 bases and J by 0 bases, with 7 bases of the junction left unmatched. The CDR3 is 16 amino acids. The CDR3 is CASSLPASGGSYEQYF. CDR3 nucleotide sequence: TGTGCCAGCAGTCTCCCGGCTAGCGGGGGCTCCTACGAGCAGTACTTC.

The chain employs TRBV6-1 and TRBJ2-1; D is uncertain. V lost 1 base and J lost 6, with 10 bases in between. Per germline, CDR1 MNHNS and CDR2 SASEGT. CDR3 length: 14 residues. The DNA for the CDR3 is TGTGCCAGCAGTGAAGACTACCGGGCCAATGAGCAGTTCTTC. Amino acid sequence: CASSEDYRANEQFF.

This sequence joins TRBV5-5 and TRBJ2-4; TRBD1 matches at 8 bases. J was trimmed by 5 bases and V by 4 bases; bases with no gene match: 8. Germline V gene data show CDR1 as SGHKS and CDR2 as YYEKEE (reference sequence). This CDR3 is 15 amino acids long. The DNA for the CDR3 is TGTGCCAGCAGCCATGTCCCAGGGGGCGAAAACATTCAGTACTTC. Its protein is CASSHVPGGENIQYF.

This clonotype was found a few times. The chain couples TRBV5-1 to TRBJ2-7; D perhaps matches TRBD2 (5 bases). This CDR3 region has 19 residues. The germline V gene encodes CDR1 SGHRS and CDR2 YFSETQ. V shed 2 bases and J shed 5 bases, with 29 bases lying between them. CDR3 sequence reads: CASSFSLGSMADHANEQYF. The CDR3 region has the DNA TGCGCCAGCAGCTTCTCGTTGGGGAGTATGGCAGATCATGCCAACGAGCAGTACTTC.

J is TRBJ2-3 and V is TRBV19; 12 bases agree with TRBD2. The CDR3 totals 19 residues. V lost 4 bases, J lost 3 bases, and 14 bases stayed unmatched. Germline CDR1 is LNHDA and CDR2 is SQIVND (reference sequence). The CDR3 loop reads CASSNTLAGGAWSTDTQYF. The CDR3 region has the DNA TGTGCCAGTAGTAACACGCTAGCGGGAGGGGCCTGGAGTACAGATACGCAGTATTTT.

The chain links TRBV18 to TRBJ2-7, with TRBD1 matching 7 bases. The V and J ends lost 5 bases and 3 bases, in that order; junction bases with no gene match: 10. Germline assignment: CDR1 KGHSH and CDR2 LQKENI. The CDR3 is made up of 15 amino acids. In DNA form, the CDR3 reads TGTGCCAGCTCATGGCAACCGGGACAGTACTACGAGCAGTACTTC. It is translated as CASSWQPGQYYEQYF. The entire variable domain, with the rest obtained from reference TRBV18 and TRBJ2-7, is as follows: NAGVMQNPRHLVRRRGQEARLRCSPMKGHSHVYWYRQLPEEGLKFMVYLQKENIIDESGMPKERFSAEFPKEGPSILRIQQVVRGDSAAYFCASSWQPGQYYEQYFGPGTRLTVT.

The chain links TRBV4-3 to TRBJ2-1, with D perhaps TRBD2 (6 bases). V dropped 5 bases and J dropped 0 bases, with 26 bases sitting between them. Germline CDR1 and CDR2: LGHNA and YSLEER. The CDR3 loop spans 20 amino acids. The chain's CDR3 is CASSFRDRALIGSSYNEQFF. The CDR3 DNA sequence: TGCGCCAGCAGCTTCCGAGACCGCGCTTTAATCGGGAGCTCCTACAATGAGCAGTTCTTC.

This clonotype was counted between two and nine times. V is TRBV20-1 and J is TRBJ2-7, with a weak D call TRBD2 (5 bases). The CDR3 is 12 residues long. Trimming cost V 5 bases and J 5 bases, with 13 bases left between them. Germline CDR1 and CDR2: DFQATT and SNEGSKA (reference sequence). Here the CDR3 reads CSASDDGDEQYF. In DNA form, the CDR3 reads TGCAGTGCTTCGGACGACGGGGACGAGCAGTACTTC.

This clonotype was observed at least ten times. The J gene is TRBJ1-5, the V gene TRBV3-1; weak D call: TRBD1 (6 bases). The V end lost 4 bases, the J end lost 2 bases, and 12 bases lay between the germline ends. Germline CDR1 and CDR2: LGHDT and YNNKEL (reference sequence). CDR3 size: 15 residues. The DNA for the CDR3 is TGTGCCAGCAGCCCCTCGCAGGGGCGCAATCAGCCCCAGCATTTT. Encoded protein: CASSPSQGRNQPQHF.

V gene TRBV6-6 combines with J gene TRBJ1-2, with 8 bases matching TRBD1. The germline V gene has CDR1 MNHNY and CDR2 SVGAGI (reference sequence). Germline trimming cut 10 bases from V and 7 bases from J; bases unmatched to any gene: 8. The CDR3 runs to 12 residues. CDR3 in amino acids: CATAGGAGGYTF. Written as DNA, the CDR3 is TGTGCCACCGCAGGGGGCGCGGGTGGCTACACCTTC.

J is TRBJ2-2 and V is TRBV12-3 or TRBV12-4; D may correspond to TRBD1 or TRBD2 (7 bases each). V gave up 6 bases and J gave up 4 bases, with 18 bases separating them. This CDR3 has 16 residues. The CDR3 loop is CASSPGGTVGTGELFF. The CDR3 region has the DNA TGTGCCAGCAGCCCCGGGGGGACAGTTGGCACCGGGGAGCTGTTTTTT.

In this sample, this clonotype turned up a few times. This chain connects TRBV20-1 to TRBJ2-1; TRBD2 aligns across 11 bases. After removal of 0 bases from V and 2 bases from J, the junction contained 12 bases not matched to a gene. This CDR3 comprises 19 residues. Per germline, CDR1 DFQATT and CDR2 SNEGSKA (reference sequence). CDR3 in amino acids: CSARDSGTSGFRTYNEQFF. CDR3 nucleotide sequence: TGCAGTGCTAGAGATTCCGGGACTAGCGGCTTTAGGACCTACAATGAGCAGTTCTTC.

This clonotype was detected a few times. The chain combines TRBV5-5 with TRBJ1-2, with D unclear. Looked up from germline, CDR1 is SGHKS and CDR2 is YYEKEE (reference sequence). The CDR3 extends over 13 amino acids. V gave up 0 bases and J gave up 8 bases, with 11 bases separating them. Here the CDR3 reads CASSLGRERGYTF. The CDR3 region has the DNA TGTGCCAGCAGCTTGGGGCGGGAGAGAGGCTACACCTTC.

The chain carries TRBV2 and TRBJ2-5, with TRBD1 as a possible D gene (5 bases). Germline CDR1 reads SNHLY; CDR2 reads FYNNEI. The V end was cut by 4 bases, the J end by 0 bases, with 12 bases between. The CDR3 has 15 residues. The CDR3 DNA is TGTGCCAGCAGTGTTGATTACAGGAACCAAGAGACCCAGTACTTC. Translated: CASSVDYRNQETQYF.

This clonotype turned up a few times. CDR3 sequence reads: CASSLDRGHEQFF. The CDR3 DNA reads as TGTGCCAGCAGCTTAGACAGGGGGCATGAGCAGTTCTTC. V gene TRBV11-1 combines with J gene TRBJ2-1; TRBD1 aligns across 9 bases. CDR1 and CDR2 from the germline V gene are SGHAT and FQDESV (reference sequence). The V and J ends lost 1 base and 8 bases, in that order; junction bases with no gene match: 0. This CDR3 has 13 amino acids.

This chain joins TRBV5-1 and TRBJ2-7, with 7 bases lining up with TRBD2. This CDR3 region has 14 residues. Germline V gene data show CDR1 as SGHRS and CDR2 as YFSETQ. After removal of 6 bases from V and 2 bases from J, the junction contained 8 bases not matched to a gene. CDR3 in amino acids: CASMPSGGTYEQYF. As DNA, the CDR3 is TGCGCCAGCATGCCGTCGGGGGGTACCTACGAGCAGTACTTC.